What follows describes a single T cell receptor beta chain. Its target is unknown. Use of 60 Vbeta and 13 Jbeta primers characterized the PCR. Libraries were prepared by immunoSEQ multiplex PCR; TCRdb keeps only in-frame clonotypes and omits some of them. The data hold 200,000 or so clones, with roughly 87% observed a single time. The sample comes from a study of cytomegalovirus exposure and HLA in healthy donors. Findings of the study overall: Previously analyzed data showed that most TCR beta V segments were productive at a frequency of about 87% or about 30%. Likely technical artifact: a cluster of highly shared sequence variants. TRBV6-2, TRBV6-3 and other indistinguishable V segments were excluded.

The CDR3 spans 14 residues. V lost 2 bases to trimming and J lost 0 bases, with 3 bases between them. From germline, CDR1 is SGDLS and CDR2 YYNGEE. These donors, healthy bone marrow donors, were studied. The J gene is TRBJ1-6, the V gene TRBV9, with D hard to call. This clonotype was sampled from a girl under three years old in good health and CMV-seronegative. The sample consisted of PBMCs. The CDR3 nucleotides read TGTGCCAGCAGCGTGAGCTCCTATAATTCACCCCTCCACTTT. Translated: CASSVSSYNSPLHF.